The present entry profiles one TCR beta chain with its context. The sample originates from a study of T cell responses to AZD1222 COVID-19 vaccine. Sequenced by immunoSEQ multiplex PCR; TCRdb stores in-frame clones only, minus some. The sample lists 50,000 to 70,000 clones, around 83% seen once, with about 21% in the top ten. Trimming cost V 2 bases and J 5 bases; bases outside gene matches: 3. Germline V lookup: CDR1 SGHDT, CDR2 YYEEEE. CDR3 size: 15 residues. The sample consisted of peripheral blood, taken on day 0 of MenACWY control vaccination. V and J are TRBV5-6 and TRBJ2-3; 12 bases fit TRBD2. The TCR originated in an adult in good health. The CDR3 loop reads CASSLGLAGLDTQYF. The CDR3 coding sequence is TGTGCCAGCAGCTTAGGACTAGCGGGATTAGATACGCAGTATTTT.